This TCR beta chain was observed in a study of radiation and T cells in renal cell carcinoma. The assay was immunoSEQ multiplex PCR, and TCRdb's table has in-frame clones only and misses some. The sample records just over 95,000 clones, around 84% being singletons. Regarding time point: blood 4 weeks post-SBRT, at nephrectomy. The treatment here: 15 Gy SBRT to primary tumor, nephrectomy 4 weeks later. Nephrectomy followed 15 Gy stereotactic body radiation by 4 weeks. A word on this clone: Its specificity is unknown.

Germline loops: CDR1 SGHRS, CDR2 YFSETQ. The CDR3 is 16 amino acids. V lost 0 bases, J lost 4 bases, and 14 bases lay in between. Regarding the study as a whole: From baseline, blood top tumor clonotypes peaked at 2 weeks post-radiation. Without pretreatment biopsies, baseline tumor clonotype presence was undetermined.

The clonotype originates from a man aged 55-75 years with renal cell carcinoma. Sequencing used blood, obtained from a patient whose treatment included radiotherapy and nephrectomy. The V and J genes are TRBV5-1 and TRBJ1-3; D gene ambiguous. CDR3 region: CASSLAGTVRGNTIYF. The CDR3, as DNA: TGCGCCAGCAGCTTGGCCGGAACAGTGCGAGGAAACACCATATATTTT. The full variable domain, completed using reference TRBV5-1 and TRBJ1-3, is KAGVTQTPRYLIKTRGQQVTLSCSPISGHRSVSWYQQTPGQGLQFLFEYFSETQRNKGNFPGRFSGRQFSNSRSEMNVSTLELGDSALYLCASSLAGTVRGNTIYFGEGSWLTVV.